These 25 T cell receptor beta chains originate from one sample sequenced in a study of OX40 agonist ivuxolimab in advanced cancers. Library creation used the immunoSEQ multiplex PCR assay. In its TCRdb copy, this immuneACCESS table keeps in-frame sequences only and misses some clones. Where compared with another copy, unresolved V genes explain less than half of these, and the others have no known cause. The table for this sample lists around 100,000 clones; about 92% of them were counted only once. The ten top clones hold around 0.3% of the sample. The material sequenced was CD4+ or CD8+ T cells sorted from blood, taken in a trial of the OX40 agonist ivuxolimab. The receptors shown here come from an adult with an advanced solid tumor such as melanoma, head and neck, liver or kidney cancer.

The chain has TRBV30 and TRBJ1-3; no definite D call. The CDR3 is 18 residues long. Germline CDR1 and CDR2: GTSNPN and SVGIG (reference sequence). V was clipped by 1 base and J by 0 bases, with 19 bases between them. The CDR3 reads CAWSESSISRGSGNTIYF. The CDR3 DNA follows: TGTGCCTGGAGTGAGTCTTCAATTAGCCGCGGCTCTGGAAACACCATATATTTT.

CDR3 residues: CASSDFAGDLGNQPQHF. CDR3 in DNA: TGTGCCAGCTCAGACTTTGCAGGGGATTTAGGCAATCAGCCCCAGCATTTT. This sequence joins TRBV18 and TRBJ1-5, with D possibly matching TRBD1 (6 bases). In germline, CDR1 is KGHSH, CDR2 LQKENI. V was shortened by 5 bases and J by 2 bases, with 19 bases between the two germline ends. This CDR3 spans 17 amino acids. The full variable domain, in which reference TRBV18 and TRBJ1-5 provide the parts outside the CDR3, is NAGVMQNPRHLVRRRGQEARLRCSPMKGHSHVYWYRQLPEEGLKFMVYLQKENIIDESGMPKERFSAEFPKEGPSILRIQQVVRGDSAAYFCASSDFAGDLGNQPQHFGDGTRLSIL.

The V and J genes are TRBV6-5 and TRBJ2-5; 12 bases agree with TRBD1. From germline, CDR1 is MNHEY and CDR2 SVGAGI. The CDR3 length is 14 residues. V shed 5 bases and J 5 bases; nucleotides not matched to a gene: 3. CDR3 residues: CASSAGTGGETQYF. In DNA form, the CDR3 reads TGTGCCAGCAGTGCCGGGACAGGGGGCGAGACCCAGTACTTC.

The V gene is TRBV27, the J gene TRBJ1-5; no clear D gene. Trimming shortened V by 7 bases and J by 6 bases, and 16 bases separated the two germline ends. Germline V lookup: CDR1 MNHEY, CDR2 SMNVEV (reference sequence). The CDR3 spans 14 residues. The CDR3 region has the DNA TGTGCCAGCAAGGTTGGCCCCGGCGGTCAGCCCCAGCATTTT. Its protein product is CASKVGPGGQPQHF.

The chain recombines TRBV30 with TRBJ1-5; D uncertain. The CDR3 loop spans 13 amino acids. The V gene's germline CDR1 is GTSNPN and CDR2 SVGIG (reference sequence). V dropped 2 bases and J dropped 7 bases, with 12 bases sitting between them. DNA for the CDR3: TGTGCCTGGAGTTCCTTGGCGTCGCAGCCCCAGCATTTT. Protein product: CAWSSLASQPQHF.

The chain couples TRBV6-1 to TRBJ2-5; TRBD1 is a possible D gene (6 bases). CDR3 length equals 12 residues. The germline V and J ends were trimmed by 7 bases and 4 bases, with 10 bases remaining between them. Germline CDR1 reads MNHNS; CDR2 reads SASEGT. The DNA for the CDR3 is TGTGCCAGCACTCTCAGGGGAGAGACCCAGTACTTC. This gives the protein CASTLRGETQYF.

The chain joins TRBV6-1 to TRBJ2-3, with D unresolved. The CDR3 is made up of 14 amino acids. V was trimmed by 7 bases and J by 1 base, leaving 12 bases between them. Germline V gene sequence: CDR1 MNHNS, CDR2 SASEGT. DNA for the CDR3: TGTGCCAGCATATTTATAGAGGGCACAGATACGCAGTATTTT. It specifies CASIFIEGTDTQYF.

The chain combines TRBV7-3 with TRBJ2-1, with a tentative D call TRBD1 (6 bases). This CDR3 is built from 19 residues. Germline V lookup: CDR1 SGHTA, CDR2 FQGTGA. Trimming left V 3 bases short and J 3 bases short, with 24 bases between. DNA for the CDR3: TGTGCCAGCAGCTTCCTCAGCCGGGCAGACAGGCCCTACTACAATGAGCAGTTCTTC. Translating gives CASSFLSRADRPYYNEQFF.

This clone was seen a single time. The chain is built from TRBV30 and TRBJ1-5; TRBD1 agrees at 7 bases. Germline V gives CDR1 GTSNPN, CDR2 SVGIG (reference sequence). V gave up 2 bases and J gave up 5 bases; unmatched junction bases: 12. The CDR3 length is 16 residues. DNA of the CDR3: TGTGCCTGGAGTCAAGAGGGGGCTGTTTGGGATCAGCCCCAGCATTTT. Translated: CAWSQEGAVWDQPQHF.

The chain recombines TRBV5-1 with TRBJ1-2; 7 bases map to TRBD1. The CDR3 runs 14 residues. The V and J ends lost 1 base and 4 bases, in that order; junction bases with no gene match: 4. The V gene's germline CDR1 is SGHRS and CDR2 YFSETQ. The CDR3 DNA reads TGCGCCAGCAGCTTGACTGGACAGGTCTATGGCTACACCTTC. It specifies CASSLTGQVYGYTF.

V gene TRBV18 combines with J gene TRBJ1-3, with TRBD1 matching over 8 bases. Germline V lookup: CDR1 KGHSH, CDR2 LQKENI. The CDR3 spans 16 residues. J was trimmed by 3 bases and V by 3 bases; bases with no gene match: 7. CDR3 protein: CASSPPGGAGGNTIYF. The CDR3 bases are TGTGCCAGCTCACCCCCAGGGGGCGCAGGTGGAAACACCATATATTTT.

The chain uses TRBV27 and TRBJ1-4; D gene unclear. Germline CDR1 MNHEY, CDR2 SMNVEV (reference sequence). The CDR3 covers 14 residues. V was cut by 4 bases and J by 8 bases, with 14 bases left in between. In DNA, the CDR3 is TGTGCCAGCAGTTACAAGCCCCCCTCCGAAAAACTGTTTTTT. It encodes CASSYKPPSEKLFF.

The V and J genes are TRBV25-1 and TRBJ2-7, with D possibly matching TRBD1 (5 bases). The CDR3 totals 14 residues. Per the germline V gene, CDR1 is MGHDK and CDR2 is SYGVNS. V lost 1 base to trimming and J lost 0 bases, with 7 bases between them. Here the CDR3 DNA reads TGTGCCAGCAGTGAATGGGGCCCCTCCTACGAGCAGTACTTC. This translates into CASSEWGPSYEQYF.

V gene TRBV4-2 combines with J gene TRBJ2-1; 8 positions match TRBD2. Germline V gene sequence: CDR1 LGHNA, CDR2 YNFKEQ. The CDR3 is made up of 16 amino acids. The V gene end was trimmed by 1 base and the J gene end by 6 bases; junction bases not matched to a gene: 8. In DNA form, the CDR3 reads TGTGCCAGCAGCCAAGTTAAAGCGGGAGTGAGCAATGAGCAGTTCTTC. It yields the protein CASSQVKAGVSNEQFF.

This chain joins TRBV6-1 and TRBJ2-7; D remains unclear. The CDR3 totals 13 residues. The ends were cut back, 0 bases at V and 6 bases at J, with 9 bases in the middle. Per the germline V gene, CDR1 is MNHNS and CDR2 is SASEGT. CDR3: CASSEALWAEQYV. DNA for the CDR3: TGTGCCAGCAGTGAAGCGCTGTGGGCCGAGCAGTACGTC.

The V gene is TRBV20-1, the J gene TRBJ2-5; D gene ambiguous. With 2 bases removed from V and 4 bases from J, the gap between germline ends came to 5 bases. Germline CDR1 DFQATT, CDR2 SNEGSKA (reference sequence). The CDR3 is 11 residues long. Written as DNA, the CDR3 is TGCAGTGCTAGAAGTTTAGAGACCCAGTACTTC. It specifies CSARSLETQYF.

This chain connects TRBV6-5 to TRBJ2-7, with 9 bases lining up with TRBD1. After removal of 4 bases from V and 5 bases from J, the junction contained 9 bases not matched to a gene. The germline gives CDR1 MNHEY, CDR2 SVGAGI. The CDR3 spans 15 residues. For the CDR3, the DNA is TGTGCCAGCAGTTCTACCGGGACAGGGTTACACGAGCAGTACTTC. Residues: CASSSTGTGLHEQYF.

CDR3 sequence reads: CASSRSGWVAGNTIYF. CDR3 DNA sequence: TGTGCCAGTAGTAGATCCGGGTGGGTGGCTGGAAACACCATATATTTT. The chain combines TRBV19 with TRBJ1-3, with D uncertain. V was clipped by 4 bases and J by 2 bases, with 15 bases between them. CDR3 size: 16 residues. Looked up from germline, CDR1 is LNHDA and CDR2 is SQIVND (reference sequence).

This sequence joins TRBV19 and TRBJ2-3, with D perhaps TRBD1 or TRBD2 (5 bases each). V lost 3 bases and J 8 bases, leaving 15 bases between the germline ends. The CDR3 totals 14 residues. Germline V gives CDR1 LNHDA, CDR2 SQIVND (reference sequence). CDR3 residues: CASSIEGLGGTQYF. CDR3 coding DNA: TGTGCCAGTAGTATCGAGGGGCTGGGTGGTACGCAGTATTTT.

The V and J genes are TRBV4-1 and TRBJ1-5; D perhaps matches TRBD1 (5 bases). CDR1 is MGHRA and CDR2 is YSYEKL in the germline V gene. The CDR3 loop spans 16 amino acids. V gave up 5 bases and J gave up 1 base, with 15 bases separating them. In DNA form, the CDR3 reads TGCGCCAGCAGCGCGCAGGGAGAGGGGAGCAATCAGCCCCAGCATTTT. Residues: CASSAQGEGSNQPQHF.

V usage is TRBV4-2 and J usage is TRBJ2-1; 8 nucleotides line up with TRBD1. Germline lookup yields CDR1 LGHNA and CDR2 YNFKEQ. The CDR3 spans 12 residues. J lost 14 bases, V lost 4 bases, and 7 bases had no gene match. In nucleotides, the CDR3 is TGTGCCAGCAGCCCATTGGACAGGGCGAAGTTCTTC. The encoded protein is CASSPLDRAKFF.

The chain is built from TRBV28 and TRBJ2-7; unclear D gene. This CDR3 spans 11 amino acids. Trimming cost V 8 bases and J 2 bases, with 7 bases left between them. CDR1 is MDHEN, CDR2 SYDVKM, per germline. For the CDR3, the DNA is TGTGCCAGCGGCACCACCTACGAGCAGTACTTC. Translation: CASGTTYEQYF. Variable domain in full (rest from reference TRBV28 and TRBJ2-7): DVKVTQSSRYLVKRTGEKVFLECVQDMDHENMFWYRQDPGLGLRLIYFSYDVKMKEKGDIPEGYSVSREKKERFSLILESASTNQTSMYLCASGTTYEQYFGPGTRLTVT.

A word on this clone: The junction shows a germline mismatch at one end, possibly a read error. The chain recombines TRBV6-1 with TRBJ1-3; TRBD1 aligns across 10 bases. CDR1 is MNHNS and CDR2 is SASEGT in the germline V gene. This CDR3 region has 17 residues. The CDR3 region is CASREAGTGVSGNTIYF. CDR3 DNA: TGTGCCAGCAGGGAAGCCGGGACAGGGGTCTCTGGAAACACCATATATTTT.

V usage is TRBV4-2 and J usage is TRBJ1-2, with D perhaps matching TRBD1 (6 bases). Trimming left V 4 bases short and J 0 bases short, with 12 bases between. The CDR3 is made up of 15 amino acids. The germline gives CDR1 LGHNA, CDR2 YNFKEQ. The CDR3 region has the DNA TGTGCCAGCAGCCTCAGGGGTGAAGCTAACTATGGCTACACCTTC. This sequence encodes CASSLRGEANYGYTF.

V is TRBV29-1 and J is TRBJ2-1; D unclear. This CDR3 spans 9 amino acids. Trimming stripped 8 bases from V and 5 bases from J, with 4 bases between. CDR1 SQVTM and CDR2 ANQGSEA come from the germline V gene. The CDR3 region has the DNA TGCAGCACGAACAATGAGCAGTTCTTC. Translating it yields CSTNNEQFF.